The entry that follows covers one T cell receptor (beta chain) sequence. What it binds is not known. Generated by immunoSEQ multiplex PCR, the TCRdb table keeps only in-frame clones and is missing some. The profile shows some 150,000 clones, 85% to 95% of them singletons. This entry comes from a study of T cell responses to AZD1222 COVID-19 vaccine. Overall study results and limits: Clonal diversity was possibly underestimated, and white British individuals and females predominated among donors. Repertoires were obtained only post-peak T cell response. When two AZD1222 doses had been given, Spike-specific TCR breadth and depth rose.

The V and J ends lost 4 bases and 5 bases respectively, with 13 bases between them. This CDR3 has 14 residues. CDR1 and CDR2 from the germline V gene are SGHRS and YFSETQ. The TCR was taken from an adult in good health. The specimen was peripheral blood, collected on day 0 of MenACWY control vaccination. This chain uses TRBV5-1 with TRBJ1-5; no clear D gene. The chain's CDR3 is CASSPVGVDQPQHF. The CDR3 coding sequence is TGCGCCAGCAGCCCAGTCGGGGTTGATCAGCCCCAGCATTTT.